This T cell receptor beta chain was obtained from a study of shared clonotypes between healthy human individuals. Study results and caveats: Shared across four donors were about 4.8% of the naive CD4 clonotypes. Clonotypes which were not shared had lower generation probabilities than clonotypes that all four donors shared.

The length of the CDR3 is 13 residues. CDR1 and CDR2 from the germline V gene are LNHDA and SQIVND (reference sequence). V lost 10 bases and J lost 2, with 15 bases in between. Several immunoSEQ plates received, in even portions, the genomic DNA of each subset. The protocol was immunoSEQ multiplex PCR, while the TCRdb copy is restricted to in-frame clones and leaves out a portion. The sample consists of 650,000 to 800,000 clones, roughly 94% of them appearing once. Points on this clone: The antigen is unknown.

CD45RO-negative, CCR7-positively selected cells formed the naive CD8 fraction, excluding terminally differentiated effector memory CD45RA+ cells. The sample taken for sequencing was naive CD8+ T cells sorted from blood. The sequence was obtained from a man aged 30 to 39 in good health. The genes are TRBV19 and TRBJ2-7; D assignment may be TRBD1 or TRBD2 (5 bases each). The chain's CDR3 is CATPRDRTYEQYF. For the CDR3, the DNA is TGTGCCACTCCCCGGGACCGAACCTACGAGCAGTACTTC.